Presented here are 3 T cell receptor beta chains from one specimen sequenced in a study of blood T cell repertoires in COVID-19. Repertoires were generated with immunoSEQ multiplex PCR, while TCRdb's copy carries only in-frame clones and drops some. The sample consists of tens of thousands of clones, 80% to 90% of them appearing once. Material for sequencing was peripheral blood. The receptors come from a woman aged 55-70 years with acute or convalescent COVID-19.

The CDR3 nucleotides read TGTGCCAGCGGGTCTAGCGGGGGGGCGAGCATTCAGTACTTC. Its translation: CASGSSGGASIQYF. J is TRBJ2-4 and V is TRBV2; 12 positions agree with TRBD2. With V trimmed by 8 bases and J by 9 bases, 8 bases remained unmatched. Per germline, CDR1 SNHLY and CDR2 FYNNEI. The CDR3 extends over 14 amino acids.

CDR3 protein: CASSLHPHKTGGLTEAFF. Here the CDR3 DNA reads TGTGCCAGCAGCTTACACCCCCACAAAACAGGGGGGCTCACTGAAGCTTTCTTT. The chain employs TRBV11-2 and TRBJ1-1; 8 bases line up with TRBD1. The CDR3 loop spans 18 amino acids. CDR1 and CDR2 (germline): SGHAT, FQNNGV. Trimming cost V 2 bases and J 4 bases; bases outside gene matches: 15.

V gene TRBV30 combines with J gene TRBJ2-1; tentatively, D is TRBD1 (5 bases). Trimming shortened V by 5 bases and J by 0 bases, and 17 bases separated the two germline ends. Germline-derived CDR1 and CDR2 are GTSNPN and SVGIG (reference sequence). This CDR3 comprises 16 residues. CDR3 residues: CAWGWMGRSSYNEQFF. The CDR3 bases are TGTGCCTGGGGGTGGATGGGGCGGAGCTCCTACAATGAGCAGTTCTTC.